The 18 T cell receptor beta chains reported below all come from one sample, sequenced in a study of glioma-infiltrating T cells (TCRdb year 2016). Sequenced using an Illumina MiSeq. TCR alpha and beta CDR3 regions were amplified with the iRepertoire nested amplicon-rescue multiplex PCR (arm-PCR) platform from RNA. Using fastp at Q25 and MiXCR, TCRdb reprocessed the public reads and kept productive beta chains. Rows merge per CDR3 protein into single entries with the most common DNA and genes. The sample profile shows around 390,000 distinct CDR3 sequences; less than 50% of them were found once. The ten biggest clones cover around 12% of the sample. Sequencing was performed on glioma tissue, nonneoplastic brain tissue, or PBMCs (not recorded which). Receptor source: a human donor with low-grade glioma or glioblastoma, undergoing nonglioma brain surgery, or in good health (not recorded which).

A word on this clonotype: At one end the junction does not follow the germline gene, possibly because of a read error. V usage is TRBV28 and J usage is TRBJ2-6, with D maybe TRBD1 (5 bases). CDR3 size: 15 residues. Germline V CDR1 and CDR2: MDHEN, SYDVKM. The CDR3 bases are TGTGCCAGCAGTATAACAGGCTCTGGGGCCAAGGTCCTGACTTTC. This sequence encodes CASSITGSGAKVLTF.

Ten or more counts support this clonotype. The rearrangement links TRBV20-1 to TRBJ2-5; TRBD1 or TRBD2 may be the D gene (6 bases each). Trimming pared 6 bases from V and 1 base from J, leaving 12 bases between. The germline V gene has CDR1 DFQATT and CDR2 SNEGSKA (reference sequence). The CDR3 spans 13 residues. CDR3 protein: CSAPRGRQETQYF. CDR3 nucleotides: TGCAGTGCCCCCCGGGGGCGCCAAGAGACCCAGTACTTC.

This clonotype was counted many times. V is TRBV7-2 and J is TRBJ2-3; D remains ambiguous. CDR1 and CDR2 (germline): SGHTA, FQGNSA. The CDR3 is made up of 12 amino acids. Trimming removed 3 bases at V and 6 bases at J, with 7 bases between. DNA for the CDR3: TGTGCCAGCAGCTTCCCCCCCGATACGCAGTATTTT. Translating gives CASSFPPDTQYF.

The chain recombines TRBV19 with TRBJ2-2; TRBD1 aligns across 10 bases. The CDR3 extends over 16 amino acids. The V gene end was trimmed by 3 bases and the J gene end by 5 bases; junction bases not matched to a gene: 6. Germline CDR1 is LNHDA and CDR2 is SQIVND (reference sequence). CDR3 DNA sequence: TGTGCCAGTAGTATTATGGGACAGGGGAAGACCGGGGAGCTGTTTTTT. This sequence encodes CASSIMGQGKTGELFF.

This clonotype appeared a few times. The V call is TRBV10-3, the J call TRBJ2-7, with 11 bases fitting TRBD2. Germline V gene lookup returns CDR1 ENHRY and CDR2 SYGVKD. The trim removed 6 bases at V and 1 base at J, leaving 8 bases unmatched. CDR3 length: 16 amino acids. In DNA, the CDR3 is TGTGCCATCAGCGATCCGGGACTAGCGGATTCCTACGAGCAGTACTTC. This codes for CAISDPGLADSYEQYF.

In its sample, this clonotype was seen once. This may come from a read error, since a much larger clone is one base off. The chain has TRBV27 and TRBJ1-1, with D perhaps matching TRBD1 (6 bases). Germline CDR1 MNHEY, CDR2 SMNVEV (reference sequence). CDR3 length: 13 amino acids. CDR3 DNA: TGTGCCGGCAGTTTTTTAGGGGGCACTGAAGCTTTCTTT. Translation gives CAGSFLGGTEAFF.

Comment on this clonotype: A much more abundant neighbour one base away suggests this may be a read error. The chain joins TRBV6-1 to TRBJ2-1; the match to TRBD2 covers 7 bases. Germline loops: CDR1 MNHNS, CDR2 SASEGT. Unmatched junction bases numbered 3, after V lost 5 bases and J lost 5 bases. This CDR3 has 13 amino acids. The CDR3 here is CASSPGGHNEQFF. The CDR3 region has the DNA TGTGCCAGCAGTCCGGGGGGACACAATGAGCAGTTCTTC.

The rearrangement joins TRBV24-1 to TRBJ2-1; 7 bases are a match to TRBD2. CDR1 and CDR2 from the germline V gene are KGHDR and SFDVKD. The CDR3 consists of 15 residues. V was clipped by 3 bases and J by 12 bases; unmatched bases: 13. The CDR3 sequence is CATSDRWEGSYGQFF. The CDR3 nucleotides read TGTGCCACCAGTGATAGGTGGGAGGGCAGTTATGGGCAGTTCTTC.

This clonotype was recorded at least ten times. The CDR3 loop reads CASSYSTLEKTQYF. For the CDR3, the DNA is TGTGCCAGCAGTTACTCGACCCTCGAAAAGACCCAGTACTTC. The chain has TRBV6-5 and TRBJ2-5; D ambiguous. The CDR3 consists of 14 residues. Germline CDR1 is MNHEY and CDR2 is SVGAGI. The V gene lost 0 bases and the J gene lost 6 bases, with 11 bases spanning the gap.

Remarks on this clonotype: Possible read error: a much larger clone is one base away. The chain is built from TRBV28 and TRBJ1-1, with D perhaps TRBD1 (6 bases). In germline, CDR1 is MDHEN, CDR2 SYDVKM. This CDR3 spans 15 amino acids. With 1 base removed from V and 4 bases from J, the gap between germline ends came to 13 bases. This CDR3 is CASSLSGTRSTEAFF. For the CDR3, the DNA is TGTGCCAGCAGTTTATCCGGGACAAGGAGCACTGAAGCTTTCTTT.

This clonotype was seen ten or more times. The chain couples TRBV28 to TRBJ2-7; D remains ambiguous. The germline V gene has CDR1 MDHEN and CDR2 SYDVKM. The CDR3 consists of 12 residues. The ends were cut back, 3 bases at V and 3 bases at J, with 6 bases in the middle. The CDR3 protein is CASSFAVYEQYF. The CDR3 DNA reads as TGTGCCAGCAGTTTCGCGGTCTACGAGCAGTACTTC.

The DNA for the CDR3 is TGTGCCAGCAGTTACCGACGCGGGAGGTCCGGGGAGCTGTTTTTT. This translates into CASSYRRGRSGELFF. The rearrangement uses TRBV6-5 and TRBJ2-2; 8 bases agree with TRBD2. This CDR3 has 15 residues. J was trimmed by 6 bases and V by 2 bases; bases with no gene match: 5. CDR1 and CDR2 (germline): MNHEY, SVGAGI.

The CDR3 here is CASEAGPMNTEAFF. DNA for the CDR3: TGTGCCAGTGAGGCAGGCCCCATGAACACTGAAGCTTTCTTT. V and J are TRBV28 and TRBJ1-1; D ambiguous. Per the germline V gene, CDR1 is MDHEN and CDR2 is SYDVKM. The CDR3 consists of 14 residues. Trimming took 9 bases from V and 0 from J, leaving 14 bases between them.

The J gene is TRBJ1-5, the V gene TRBV2; TRBD1 agrees at 8 bases. The CDR3 is 15 residues long. The germline CDR1 and CDR2 sequences are SNHLY and FYNNEI. The trim removed 5 bases at V and 6 bases at J, leaving 9 bases unmatched. The CDR3: CASSREGQGAQPQHF. For the CDR3, the DNA is TGTGCCAGCAGTCGGGAAGGACAGGGAGCTCAGCCCCAGCATTTT. Supplemented by reference TRBV2 and TRBJ1-5, the full variable domain reads EPEVTQTPSHQVTQMGQEVILRCVPISNHLYFYWYRQILGQKVEFLVSFYNNEISEKSEIFDDQFSVERPDGSNFTLKIRSTKLEDSAMYFCASSREGQGAQPQHFGDGTRLSIL.

At least ten counts were recorded for this clonotype. The chain recombines TRBV27 with TRBJ1-1; maybe TRBD1 (6 bases). The CDR3 extends over 13 amino acids. Trimming left V 5 bases short and J 1 base short, with 8 bases between. Per the germline V gene, CDR1 is MNHEY and CDR2 is SMNVEV (reference sequence). The CDR3 reads CASSRQENTEAFF. The CDR3 nucleotides read TGTGCCAGCAGTCGACAGGAGAACACTGAAGCTTTCTTT.

V and J are TRBV7-3 and TRBJ2-5; TRBD2 agrees at 8 bases. The CDR3 extends over 15 amino acids. The V and J ends lost 2 bases and 4 bases, in that order; junction bases with no gene match: 6. Germline V lookup: CDR1 SGHTA, CDR2 FQGTGA. The CDR3 sequence: CASSLAGTSAETQYF. Here the CDR3 DNA reads TGTGCCAGCAGCTTAGCCGGGACTAGTGCAGAGACCCAGTACTTC.

Only a few counts were recorded for this clonotype. The chain recombines TRBV19 with TRBJ1-5; a weak D match, TRBD1 (5 bases). The CDR3 runs 14 residues. From germline, CDR1 is LNHDA and CDR2 SQIVND (reference sequence). With 5 bases removed from V and 6 bases from J, the gap between germline ends came to 14 bases. CDR3 nucleotide sequence: TGTGCCAGTAGTGGCCCAAGACAGCTTCAGCCCCAGCATTTT. Translation: CASSGPRQLQPQHF.

The rearrangement links TRBV2 to TRBJ1-1; possible D gene TRBD1, 5 bases. Germline-derived CDR1 and CDR2 are SNHLY and FYNNEI. Trimming stripped 8 bases from V and 1 base from J, with 8 bases between. The CDR3 loop spans 12 amino acids. The CDR3, as DNA: TGTGCCAGCCTAGGACAGAACACTGAAGCTTTCTTT. It yields the protein CASLGQNTEAFF.